The clone carrying this TCR beta chain has a handful of counts. Extraction of total RNA was performed on unfractionated whole blood. This sample is part of a study of human T cells and chemical hapten exposure. TCRdb redid the calling of the 5' RACE reads with MiXCR, one entry per CDR3 protein. Of about 81,000 distinct CDR3 sequences in the sample, 6.5% to 8.5% were seen once. The receptor was isolated from a male donor in good health.

CDR3 loop: CASSLGTSHNEQFF. The DNA for the CDR3 is TGTGCCAGCAGCTTAGGGACTAGTCACAATGAGCAGTTCTTC. This chain uses TRBV13 with TRBJ2-1, with D tentatively TRBD2 (6 bases). The CDR3 is 14 residues long. Trimming shortened V by 0 bases and J by 5 bases, and 8 bases separated the two germline ends. CDR1 and CDR2 from the germline V gene are PRHDT and FYEKMQ (reference sequence).